The source of this T cell receptor (beta chain) is a study of blood T cells in healthy people across ages. Together with a sample-barcoded 5' primer, a J-beta primer mix was included in a second PCR lasting about 7 to 12 cycles. TCRdb passed the 5' RACE reads through MiXCR, listing each CDR3 protein once. Among hundreds of thousands of distinct CDR3 sequences listed, about three fifths were seen once. About this clonotype: Its antigen is unidentified.

Study conclusions and caveats: Any conclusive comparison of naive versus antigen-experienced cells was prevented by using unsorted PBMCs.

The V segment lost 5 bases and the J segment 8 bases; nucleotides outside the gene matches: 12. In germline, CDR1 is SGHTA, CDR2 FQGTGA. The CDR3 is 14 residues long. The chain has TRBV7-3 and TRBJ2-7, with 7 positions matching TRBD2. The sample consisted of blood. The TCR sequence derives from a man aged 30 to 45 in good health. CDR3 nucleotide sequence: TGTGCCAGCAGCGCTACTACTGAGGGAGGGCAGCAGTACTTC. It specifies CASSATTEGGQQYF.